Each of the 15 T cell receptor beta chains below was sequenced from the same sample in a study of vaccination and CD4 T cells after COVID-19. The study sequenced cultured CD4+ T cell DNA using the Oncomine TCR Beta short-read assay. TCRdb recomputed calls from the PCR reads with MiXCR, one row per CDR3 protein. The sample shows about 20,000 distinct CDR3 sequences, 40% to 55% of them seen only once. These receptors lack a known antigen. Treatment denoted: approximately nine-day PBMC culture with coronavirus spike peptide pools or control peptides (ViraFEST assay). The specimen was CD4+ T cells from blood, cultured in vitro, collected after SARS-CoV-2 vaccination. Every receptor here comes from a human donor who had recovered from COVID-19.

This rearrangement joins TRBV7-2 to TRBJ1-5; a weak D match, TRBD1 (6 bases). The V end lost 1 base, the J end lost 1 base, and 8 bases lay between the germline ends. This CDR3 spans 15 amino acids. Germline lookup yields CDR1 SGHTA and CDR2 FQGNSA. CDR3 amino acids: CASSLEGGSNQPQHF. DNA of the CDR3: TGTGCCAGCAGCTTAGAGGGGGGCAGCAATCAGCCCCAGCATTTT.

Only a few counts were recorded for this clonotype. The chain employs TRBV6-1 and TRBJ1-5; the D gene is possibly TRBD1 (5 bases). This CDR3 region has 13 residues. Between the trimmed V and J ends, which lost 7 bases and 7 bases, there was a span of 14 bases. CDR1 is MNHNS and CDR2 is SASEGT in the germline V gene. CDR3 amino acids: CASTRGSSQPQHF. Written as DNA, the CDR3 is TGTGCCAGCACCCGGGGCTCGTCCCAGCCCCAGCATTTT.

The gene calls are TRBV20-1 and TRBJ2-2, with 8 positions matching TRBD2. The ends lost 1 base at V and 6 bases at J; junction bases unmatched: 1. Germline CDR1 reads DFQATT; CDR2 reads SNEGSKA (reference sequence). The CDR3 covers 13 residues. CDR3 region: CSARVAGSGELFF. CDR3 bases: TGCAGTGCTAGAGTAGCGGGGTCCGGGGAGCTGTTTTTT.

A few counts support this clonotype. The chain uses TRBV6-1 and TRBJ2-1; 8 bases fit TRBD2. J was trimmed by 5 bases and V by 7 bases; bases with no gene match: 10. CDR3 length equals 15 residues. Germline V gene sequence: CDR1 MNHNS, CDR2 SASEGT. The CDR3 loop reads CASTNEGLVHNEQFF. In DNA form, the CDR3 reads TGTGCCAGCACCAACGAGGGACTAGTCCACAATGAGCAGTTCTTC.

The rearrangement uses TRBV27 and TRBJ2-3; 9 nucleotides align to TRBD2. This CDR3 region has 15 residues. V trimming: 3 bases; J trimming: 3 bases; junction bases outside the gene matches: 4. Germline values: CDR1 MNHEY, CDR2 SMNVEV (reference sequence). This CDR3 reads CASSLAGGLTDTQYF. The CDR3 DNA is TGTGCCAGCAGTTTGGCGGGAGGGCTGACAGATACGCAGTATTTT.

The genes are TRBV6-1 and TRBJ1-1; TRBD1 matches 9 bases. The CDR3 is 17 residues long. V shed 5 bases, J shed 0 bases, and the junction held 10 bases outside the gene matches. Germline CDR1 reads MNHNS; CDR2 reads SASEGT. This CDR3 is CASSPGGQGLMNTEAFF. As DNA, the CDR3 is TGTGCCAGCAGTCCGGGGGGACAGGGCCTAATGAACACTGAAGCTTTCTTT.

The CDR3: CASPNQGALEAFF. CDR3 coding DNA: TGTGCCAGCCCAAACCAGGGGGCCCTTGAAGCTTTCTTT. V usage is TRBV6-2 or TRBV6-3 and J usage is TRBJ1-1, with 8 bases aligning to TRBD1. CDR3 length: 13 amino acids. CDR1 and CDR2 (germline): MNHEY, SVGEGT. After removal of 8 bases from V and 7 bases from J, the junction contained 9 bases not matched to a gene.

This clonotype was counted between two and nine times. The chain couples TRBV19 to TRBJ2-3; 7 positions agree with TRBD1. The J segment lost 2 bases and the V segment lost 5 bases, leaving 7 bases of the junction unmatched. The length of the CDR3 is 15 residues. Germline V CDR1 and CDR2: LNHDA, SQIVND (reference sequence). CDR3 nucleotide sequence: TGTGCCAGTAGTCAATCGACAGGGTACACAGATACGCAGTATTTT. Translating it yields CASSQSTGYTDTQYF. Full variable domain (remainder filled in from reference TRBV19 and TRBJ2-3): DGGITQSPKYLFRKEGQNVTLSCEQNLNHDAMYWYRQDPGQGLRLIYYSQIVNDFQKGDIAEGYSVSREKKESFPLTVTSAQKNPTAFYLCASSQSTGYTDTQYFGPGTRLTVL.

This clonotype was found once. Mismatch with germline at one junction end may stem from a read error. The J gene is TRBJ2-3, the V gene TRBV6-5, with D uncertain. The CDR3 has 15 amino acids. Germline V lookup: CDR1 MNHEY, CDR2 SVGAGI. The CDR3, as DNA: TGTGCCAACAGTTACTTCCAACAGCCCACAGATACGCAGTATTTT. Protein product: CANSYFQQPTDTQYF.

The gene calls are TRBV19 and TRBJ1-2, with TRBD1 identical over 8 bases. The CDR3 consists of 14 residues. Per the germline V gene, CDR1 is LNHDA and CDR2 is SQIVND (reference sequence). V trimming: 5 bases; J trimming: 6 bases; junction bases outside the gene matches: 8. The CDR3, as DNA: TGTGCCAGTAGTCCAGGGGGCTGGATTAATGGCTACACCTTC. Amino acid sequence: CASSPGGWINGYTF.

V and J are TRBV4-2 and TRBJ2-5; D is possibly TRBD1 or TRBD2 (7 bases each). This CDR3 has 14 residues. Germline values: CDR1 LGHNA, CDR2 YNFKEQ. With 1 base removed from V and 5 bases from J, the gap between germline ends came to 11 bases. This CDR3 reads CASSQVQGGETQYF. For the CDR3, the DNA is TGTGCCAGCAGCCAAGTTCAGGGGGGGGAGACCCAGTACTTC.

This CDR3 reads CSARGRQGRNQPQHF. The CDR3 region has the DNA TGCAGTGCTAGAGGGAGACAGGGCCGCAATCAGCCCCAGCATTTT. This chain links TRBV20-1 with TRBJ1-5; 7 positions match TRBD1. CDR1 is DFQATT and CDR2 is SNEGSKA in the germline V gene (reference sequence). Trimming at V came to 1 base and at J to 2 bases, leaving 5 bases not matched to a gene. The CDR3 runs to 15 residues.

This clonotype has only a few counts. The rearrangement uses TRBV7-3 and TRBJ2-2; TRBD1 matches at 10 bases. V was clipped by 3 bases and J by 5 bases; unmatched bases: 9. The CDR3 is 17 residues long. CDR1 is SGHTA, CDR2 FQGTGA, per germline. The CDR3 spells CASSFDMDRGRTGELFF. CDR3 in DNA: TGTGCCAGCAGCTTCGACATGGACAGGGGGAGAACCGGGGAGCTGTTTTTT. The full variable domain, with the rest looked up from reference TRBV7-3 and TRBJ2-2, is GAGVSQTPSNKVTEKGKYVELRCDPISGHTALYWYRQSLGQGPEFLIYFQGTGAADDSGLPNDRFFAVRPEGSVSTLKIQRTERGDSAVYLCASSFDMDRGRTGELFFGEGSRLTVL.

Here the CDR3 reads CASSLVASGGTGELFF. CDR3 in DNA: TGTGCCAGCAGCTTAGTGGCTAGCGGGGGAACCGGGGAGCTGTTTTTT. The chain uses TRBV7-2 and TRBJ2-2, with TRBD2 matching 10 bases. Germline lookup yields CDR1 SGHTA and CDR2 FQGNSA. The CDR3 contains 16 residues. V gave up 1 base and J gave up 5 bases; unmatched junction bases: 4.

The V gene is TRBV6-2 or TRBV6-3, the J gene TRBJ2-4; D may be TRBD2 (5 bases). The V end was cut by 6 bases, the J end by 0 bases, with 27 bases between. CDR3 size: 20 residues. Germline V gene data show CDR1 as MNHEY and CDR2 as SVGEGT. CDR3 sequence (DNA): TGTGCCAGCAGATACGGAGGTTTGTTAACATCTACAGTAGCCAAAAACATTCAGTACTTC. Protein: CASRYGGLLTSTVAKNIQYF.